The 22 T cell receptor beta chains listed next were all sequenced from one sample in a study of graft-versus-host responses after intestinal transplantation. Libraries were prepared by immunoSEQ multiplex PCR; TCRdb keeps only in-frame clonotypes and omits some of them. The table shows about 97,000 clones, with approximately 90% occurring only once. Sample: PBMCs, taken 450 to 480 days after intestinal transplant. These receptors were collected from a human patient who received an intestinal transplant, so some T cells may come from the graft donor.

The chain is built from TRBV7-9 and TRBJ1-2; a possible D gene is TRBD1 (5 bases). The germline V gene encodes CDR1 SEHNR and CDR2 FQNEAQ (reference sequence). Deletions cut 5 bases from V and 4 bases from J, with 26 bases between. CDR3 size: 18 residues. In DNA, the CDR3 is TGTGCCAGCAGCCAAACAACCTCGACAGAAATCCTGGGCTATGGCTACACCTTC. It codes for CASSQTTSTEILGYGYTF.

This chain connects TRBV13 to TRBJ2-5; 8 bases align to TRBD1. The CDR3 covers 16 residues. Germline V lookup: CDR1 PRHDT, CDR2 FYEKMQ (reference sequence). V lost 5 bases, J lost 2 bases, and 10 bases stayed unmatched. The CDR3, as DNA: TGTGCCAGCAGCCCACCCGACAGGGGACTTCAAGAGACCCAGTACTTC. Amino acid sequence: CASSPPDRGLQETQYF.

The chain links TRBV27 to TRBJ1-4, with TRBD1 as a possible D gene (5 bases). The V end lost 10 bases, the J end lost 4 bases, and 13 bases lay between the germline ends. Germline-derived CDR1 and CDR2 are MNHEY and SMNVEV (reference sequence). This CDR3 has 13 amino acids. The CDR3 sequence: CANRDGYNEKLFF. CDR3 bases: TGTGCCAACCGGGACGGTTATAATGAAAAACTGTTTTTT.

V usage is TRBV10-2 and J usage is TRBJ2-7; D gene uncertain. V lost 7 bases, J lost 0 bases, and 13 bases lay in between. This CDR3 is 14 amino acids long. Germline-derived CDR1 and CDR2 are WSHSY and SAAADI. The CDR3 sequence is CASTATDISYEQYF. DNA for the CDR3: TGCGCCAGCACAGCGACGGATATCTCCTACGAGCAGTACTTC.

The chain joins TRBV5-1 to TRBJ2-5, with 10 bases lining up with TRBD1. Near its end, the DNA agrees better with TRBJ2-7, so the J call may be wrong. The V gene's germline CDR1 is SGHRS and CDR2 YFSETQ. This CDR3 has 16 residues. The CDR3 DNA reads TGCGCCAGCAGCCGAACCCCCGGGACAGGGGAATCCGAGCAGTACTTC. Amino acid sequence: CASSRTPGTGESEQYF.

The sample holds a few counts of this clone. V is TRBV27 and J is TRBJ2-7; D is perhaps TRBD1 (5 bases). Trimming stripped 4 bases from V and 3 bases from J, with 16 bases between. This CDR3 comprises 15 residues. Germline V gene data show CDR1 as MNHEY and CDR2 as SMNVEV (reference sequence). CDR3 sequence (DNA): TGTGCCAGCAGTTATGATTGGGGCGGAGACTACGAGCAGTACTTC. Residues: CASSYDWGGDYEQYF.

V is TRBV28 and J is TRBJ1-1; TRBD1 might be the D (5 bases). Germline loops: CDR1 MDHEN, CDR2 SYDVKM. The V end was cut by 5 bases, the J end by 5 bases, with 21 bases between. The CDR3 spans 16 residues. CDR3 in DNA: TGTGCCAGCAGTCCCCGGGGACGGGGACTGGGGACTGAAGCTTTCTTT. Translating gives CASSPRGRGLGTEAFF.

CDR3 sequence (DNA): TGTGCCAGCAGCCTCCCCGGGACAGGGGTCGCTGGAAACACCATATATTTT. This gives the protein CASSLPGTGVAGNTIYF. The genes are TRBV14 and TRBJ1-3, with TRBD1 matching 10 bases. Trimming at V came to 4 bases and at J to 2 bases, leaving 8 bases not matched to a gene. CDR1 and CDR2 (germline): SGHDN, FVKESK. The CDR3 is made up of 17 amino acids.

The chain carries TRBV5-1 and TRBJ1-1; 8 bases agree with TRBD1. The CDR3 covers 16 residues. The junction had 4 bases not matched to a gene; V was cut back by 0 bases and J by 0 bases. Germline loops: CDR1 SGHRS, CDR2 YFSETQ. Here the CDR3 DNA reads TGCGCCAGCAGCTTGGGCAACAGGGGGATGAACACTGAAGCTTTCTTT. Amino acids: CASSLGNRGMNTEAFF.

CDR3 in DNA: TGTGCCAGCAGCGACCCTTCAGGGGATGAAAAACTGTTTTTT. This sequence encodes CASSDPSGDEKLFF. The chain recombines TRBV9 with TRBJ1-4, with a weak D call TRBD1 (6 bases). This CDR3 has 14 amino acids. In germline, CDR1 is SGDLS, CDR2 YYNGEE. V lost 3 bases and J 6 bases, leaving 12 bases between the germline ends.

This clone was observed once. The V gene is TRBV7-3, the J gene TRBJ2-3; D is unresolved. The V gene lost 2 bases and the J gene lost 4 bases, with 13 bases spanning the gap. Germline assignment: CDR1 SGHTA and CDR2 FQGTGA. The CDR3 is 15 amino acids. In nucleotides, the CDR3 is TGTGCCAGCAGCTTAGGCCCTTACGGGCCAGATACGCAGTATTTT. It specifies CASSLGPYGPDTQYF.

Of note for this clone: The germline gene is not matched at one end of the junction; a read error may be the cause. The CDR3 coding sequence is TGTGCCGGCAGCGAGACCGCGACCTACGAGCAGTACTTC. It yields the protein CAGSETATYEQYF. This sequence joins TRBV6-6 and TRBJ2-7; D not resolved. CDR1 and CDR2 (germline): MNHNY, SVGAGI (reference sequence). The CDR3 contains 13 residues.

The chain employs TRBV4-1 and TRBJ2-3; no firm D call. This CDR3 spans 11 amino acids. Germline V CDR1 and CDR2: MGHRA, YSYEKL. V was trimmed by 3 bases and J by 6 bases, leaving 4 bases between them. This CDR3 reads CASSQLDTQYF. For the CDR3, the DNA is TGCGCCAGCAGCCAGTTGGATACGCAGTATTTT.

The chain carries TRBV19 and TRBJ1-1; D perhaps matches TRBD1 (6 bases). Trimming left V 6 bases short and J 3 bases short, with 11 bases between. This CDR3 is built from 13 residues. Germline loops: CDR1 LNHDA, CDR2 SQIVND (reference sequence). DNA for the CDR3: TGTGCCAGTAGCCCACAGGGCTACACTGAAGCTTTCTTT. Its protein is CASSPQGYTEAFF.

This rearrangement joins TRBV6-6 to TRBJ1-1; D is perhaps TRBD1 (5 bases). Per the germline V gene, CDR1 is MNHNY and CDR2 is SVGAGI (reference sequence). This CDR3 is 14 amino acids long. Trimming removed 6 bases at V and 1 base at J, with 12 bases between. The CDR3 sequence: CASSQTGGNTEAFF. As DNA, the CDR3 is TGTGCCAGCAGCCAAACAGGAGGGAACACTGAAGCTTTCTTT.

J is TRBJ1-4 and V is TRBV13, with D unclear. CDR1 and CDR2 (germline): PRHDT, FYEKMQ (reference sequence). This CDR3 is built from 14 residues. Deletions cut 3 bases from V and 3 bases from J, with 8 bases between. This chain's CDR3 is CASSFLNPNEKLFF. The CDR3, as DNA: TGTGCCAGCAGCTTTCTGAACCCTAATGAAAAACTGTTTTTT.

The genes are TRBV6-4 and TRBJ1-2, with 9 bases lining up with TRBD1. This CDR3 is 15 amino acids long. Per the germline V gene, CDR1 is MRHNA and CDR2 is SNTAGT. V lost 6 bases to trimming and J lost 0 bases; unmatched junction nucleotides: 5. In DNA form, the CDR3 reads TGTGCCAGCAGGAGGGGGACAGGGTCTAACTATGGCTACACCTTC. Protein product: CASRRGTGSNYGYTF.

The V call is TRBV2, the J call TRBJ2-7, with 10 bases identical to TRBD1. Germline trimming cut 7 bases from V and 3 bases from J; bases unmatched to any gene: 12. The germline V gene encodes CDR1 SNHLY and CDR2 FYNNEI. The CDR3 has 16 residues. Written as DNA, the CDR3 is TGTGCCAGCACCGTATCTCGGACAGGGGGGGACTACGAGCAGTACTTC. Translated, it gives CASTVSRTGGDYEQYF.

The chain couples TRBV7-9 to TRBJ2-3; 7 nucleotides align to TRBD2. From germline, CDR1 is SEHNR and CDR2 FQNEAQ (reference sequence). With V trimmed by 8 bases and J by 2 bases, 4 bases remained unmatched. The CDR3 loop spans 13 amino acids. CDR3 residues: CASGGGVTDTQYF. CDR3 DNA: TGTGCCAGCGGGGGAGGGGTCACAGATACGCAGTATTTT.

The rearrangement joins TRBV2 to TRBJ1-4, with D tentatively TRBD1 (5 bases). The CDR3 spans 13 residues. Trimming took 10 bases from V and 7 from J, leaving 16 bases between them. Germline CDR1 and CDR2: SNHLY and FYNNEI. In nucleotides, the CDR3 is TGTGCCACTCTCCGGGACCGGGGTGAAAAACTGTTTTTT. The encoded protein is CATLRDRGEKLFF.

The chain couples TRBV27 to TRBJ2-4; 7 nucleotides line up with TRBD2. With V trimmed by 5 bases and J by 7 bases, 8 bases remained unmatched. Germline CDR1 and CDR2: MNHEY and SMNVEV (reference sequence). The CDR3 sequence is 14 residues long. The CDR3 bases are TGTGCCAGCAGTCCACTACTGGGGGGGAACATTCAGTACTTC. It is translated as CASSPLLGGNIQYF.

This sequence joins TRBV11-2 and TRBJ2-7; 7 bases line up with TRBD2. The CDR3 spans 14 residues. J was trimmed by 6 bases and V by 5 bases; bases with no gene match: 10. Germline V gives CDR1 SGHAT, CDR2 FQNNGV. The CDR3 nucleotides are TGTGCCAGCAGCCGACTGACTAGCCTGTCCGAGCAGTACTTC. Protein: CASSRLTSLSEQYF.